This T cell receptor (beta chain) was sequenced during a study of blood T cell repertoires in COVID-19 (dated by TCRdb to the early 2020s). For context, the study as a whole: Collaborator samples came from the United States, Italy and Spain and covered acute and convalescent phases of COVID-19. The prospective study material was composed of cDNA or gDNA derived from T cells, B-cell-depleted T cells, or PBMCs. Subjects who had been exposed to COVID-19, were actively infected with it, or had recovered from it provided the deeply sampled blood TCRbeta repertoires that made up the dataset. A freely available public database, intended as a resource for researchers studying the immune response to SARS-CoV-2, is where the repertoires were released. The samples were drawn from two sources: the first 160 participants of the ongoing ImmuneRACE study, and approximately 1,300 subjects contributed by 6 global collaborators. The sample metadata nearly always contained a de-identified subject ID, COVID-19 status, age in years and sex. HLA class I and class II types, where available, came from metadata supplied by the sample provider rather than from assay-based typing. The paper as a whole reports these results and caveats: How much clinical and demographic metadata was included differed by source and by participant, and the metadata was provided uncurated.

For this clone: It lacks a known antigen. Base-call qualities are not available, and no considerably larger clone is one nucleotide away.

TCRbeta CDR3 regions were amplified from genomic DNA by means of the immunoSEQ Assay, a bias-controlled multiplex PCR. The authors' pipeline ran thus. The number of nucleated cells in each sample was estimated from the amplification of reference gene primers within the assay. To quantify the absolute abundance of each unique TCRbeta CDR3 rearrangement, sequence reads were collapsed and filtered. For each sample, productive Simpson clonality was calculated as the square root of Simpson's diversity index across productive rearrangements. This immuneACCESS table, as held by TCRdb, lists in-frame sequences with V and J called but not all clones. Of the missing ones, under half trace to an unresolved V gene in checked studies; the others have no known cause. V and J calls and clone size are those listed in that table; D and trimming were worked out from the DNA. The sample has approximately 200,000 clones on record, over 80% of them singletons. In total, the top ten clones hold over 9% of the sample.

Participants in the prospective study were enrolled through a virtual design, were aged roughly 18 to 100 years, and lived in approximately 24 United States geographic areas. Cohort assignment in the prospective study relied on participant-reported clinical history from a screening survey and a study questionnaire. In the prospective study, whole blood, serum and a nasopharyngeal or oropharyngeal swab were collected from each participant by mobile phlebotomists. Over a roughly two-month period, participants in the prospective study had the option of providing additional blood draws and questionnaires. Blood samples from the prospective study were shipped frozen or at room temperature prior to DNA extraction. For CDR1 and CDR2, the germline V gene lists SGHTA and FQGNSA. Germline trimming: 5 bases from V, 2 bases from J; junction bases outside gene matches: 7. The CDR3 spans 16 residues, from the cysteine through the phenylalanine. The CDR3 DNA has 48 bases and is translated from base 1.

This sequence was found in a man in his late teens or twenties with acute COVID-19. The rearranged segments are TRBV7-2 and TRBJ2-2, and TRBD2 matches 8 of the central bases. What was sequenced was PBMCs or T cells enriched from blood (not recorded which). In nucleotide form, the sequence is TGTGCCAGCAGCCTCCCGACTAGCGCCAACACCGGGGAGCTGTTTTTT. This encodes CASSLPTSANTGELFF.